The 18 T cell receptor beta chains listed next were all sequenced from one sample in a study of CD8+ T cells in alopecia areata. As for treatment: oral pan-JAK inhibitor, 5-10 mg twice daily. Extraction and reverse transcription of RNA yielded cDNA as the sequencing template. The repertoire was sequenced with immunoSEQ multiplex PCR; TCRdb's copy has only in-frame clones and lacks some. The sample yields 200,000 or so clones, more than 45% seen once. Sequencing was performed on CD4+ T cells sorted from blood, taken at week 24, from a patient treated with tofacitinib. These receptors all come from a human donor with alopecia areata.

The CDR3 spells CASSQDAGLVGDEQFF. In nucleotides, the CDR3 is TGCGCCAGCAGCCAAGATGCGGGACTAGTCGGTGATGAGCAGTTCTTC. The chain joins TRBV4-3 to TRBJ2-1; 8 bases line up with TRBD2. The junction had 9 bases not matched to a gene; V was cut back by 0 bases and J by 8 bases. The CDR3 covers 16 residues. Germline V gene sequence: CDR1 LGHNA, CDR2 YSLEER.

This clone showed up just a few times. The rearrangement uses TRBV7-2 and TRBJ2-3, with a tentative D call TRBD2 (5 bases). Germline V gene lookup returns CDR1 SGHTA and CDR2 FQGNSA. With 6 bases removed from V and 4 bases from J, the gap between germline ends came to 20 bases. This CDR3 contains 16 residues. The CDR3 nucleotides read TGTGCCAGCAGAACTATTCCGGGATCAAAACCAGATACGCAGTATTTT. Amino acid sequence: CASRTIPGSKPDTQYF.

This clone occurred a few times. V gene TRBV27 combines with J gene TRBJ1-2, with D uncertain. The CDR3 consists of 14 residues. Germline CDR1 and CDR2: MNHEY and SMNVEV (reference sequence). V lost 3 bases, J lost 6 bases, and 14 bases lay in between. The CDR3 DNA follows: TGTGCCAGCAGTTTTCTGGGAGGCTGGGATGGCTACACCTTC. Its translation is CASSFLGGWDGYTF.

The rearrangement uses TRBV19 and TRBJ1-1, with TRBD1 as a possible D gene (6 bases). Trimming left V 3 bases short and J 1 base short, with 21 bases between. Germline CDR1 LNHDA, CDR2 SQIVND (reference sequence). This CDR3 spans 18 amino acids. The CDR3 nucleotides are TGTGCCAGTAGTATGTTAGATTTCGCGGACAGAGGGAACACTGAAGCTTTCTTT. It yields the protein CASSMLDFADRGNTEAFF.

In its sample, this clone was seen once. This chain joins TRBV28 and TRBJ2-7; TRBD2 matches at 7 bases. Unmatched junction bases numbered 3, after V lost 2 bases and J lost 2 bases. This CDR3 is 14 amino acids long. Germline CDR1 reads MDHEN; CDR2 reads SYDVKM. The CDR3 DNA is TGTGCCAGCAGTTTAGCGGGGACTACCTACGAGCAGTACTTC. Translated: CASSLAGTTYEQYF.

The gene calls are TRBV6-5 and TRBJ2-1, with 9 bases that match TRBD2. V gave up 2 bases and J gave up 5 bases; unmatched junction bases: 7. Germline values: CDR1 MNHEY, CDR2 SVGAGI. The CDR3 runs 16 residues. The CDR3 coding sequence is TGTGCCAGCAGTTACAGAGCGGCTAGCGGGGACAATGAGCAGTTCTTC. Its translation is CASSYRAASGDNEQFF.

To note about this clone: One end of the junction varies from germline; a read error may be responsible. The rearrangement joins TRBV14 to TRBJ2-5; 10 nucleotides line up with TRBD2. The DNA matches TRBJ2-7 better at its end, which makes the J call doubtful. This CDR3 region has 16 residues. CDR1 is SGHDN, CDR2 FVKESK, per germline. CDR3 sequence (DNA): TGTGCCGGCAGCCAAGTACTCCTAGCGGGAGTTAGCGAGCAGTACTTC. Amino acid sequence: CAGSQVLLAGVSEQYF.

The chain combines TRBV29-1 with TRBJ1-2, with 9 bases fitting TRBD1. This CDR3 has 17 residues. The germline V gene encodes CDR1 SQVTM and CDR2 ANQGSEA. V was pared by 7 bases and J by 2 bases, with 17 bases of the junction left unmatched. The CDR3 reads CSALPRDRVERNYGYTF. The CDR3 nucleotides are TGCAGCGCCCTACCCCGGGACAGGGTTGAGAGGAACTATGGCTACACCTTC.

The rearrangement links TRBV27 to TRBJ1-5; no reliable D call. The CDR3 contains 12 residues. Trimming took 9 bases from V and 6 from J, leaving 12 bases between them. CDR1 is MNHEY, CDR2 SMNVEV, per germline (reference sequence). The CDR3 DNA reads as TGTGCCAGTTGGGGTTGGGGTCAGCCCCAGCATTTT. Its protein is CASWGWGQPQHF.

The CDR3 spells CASSQWIAGGGDTQYF. The CDR3 nucleotides read TGCGCCAGCAGCCAATGGATAGCGGGAGGGGGAGATACGCAGTATTTT. The J gene is TRBJ2-3, the V gene TRBV4-1, with 11 bases aligning to TRBD2. The CDR3 extends over 16 amino acids. Germline lookup yields CDR1 MGHRA and CDR2 YSYEKL. The J segment lost 5 bases and the V segment lost 2 bases, leaving 6 bases of the junction unmatched.

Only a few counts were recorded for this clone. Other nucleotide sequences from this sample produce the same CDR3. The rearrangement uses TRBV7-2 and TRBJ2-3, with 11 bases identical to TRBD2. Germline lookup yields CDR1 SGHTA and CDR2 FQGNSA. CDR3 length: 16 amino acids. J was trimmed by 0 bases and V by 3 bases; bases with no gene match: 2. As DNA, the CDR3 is TGTGCCAGCAGCTTGGGACTAGCGGCTAGCACAGATACGCAGTATTTT. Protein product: CASSLGLAASTDTQYF.

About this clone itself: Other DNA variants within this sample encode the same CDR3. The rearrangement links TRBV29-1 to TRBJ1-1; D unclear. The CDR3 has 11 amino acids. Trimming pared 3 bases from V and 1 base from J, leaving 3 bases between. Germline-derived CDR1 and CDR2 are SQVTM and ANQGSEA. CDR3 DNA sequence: TGCAGCGTTGATGGGAACACTGAAGCTTTCTTT. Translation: CSVDGNTEAFF.

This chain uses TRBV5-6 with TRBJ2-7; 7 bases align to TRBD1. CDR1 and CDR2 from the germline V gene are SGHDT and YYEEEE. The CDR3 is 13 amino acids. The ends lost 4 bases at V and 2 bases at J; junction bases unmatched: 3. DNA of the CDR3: TGTGCCAGCAGCCGACAGGGCGCCTACGAGCAGTACTTC. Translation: CASSRQGAYEQYF.

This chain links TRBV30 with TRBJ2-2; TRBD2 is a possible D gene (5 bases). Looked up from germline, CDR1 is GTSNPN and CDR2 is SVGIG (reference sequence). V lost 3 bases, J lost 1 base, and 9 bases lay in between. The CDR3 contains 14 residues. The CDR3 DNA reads TGTGCCTGGAGGCTTAGCGAGAACACCGGGGAGCTGTTTTTT. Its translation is CAWRLSENTGELFF.

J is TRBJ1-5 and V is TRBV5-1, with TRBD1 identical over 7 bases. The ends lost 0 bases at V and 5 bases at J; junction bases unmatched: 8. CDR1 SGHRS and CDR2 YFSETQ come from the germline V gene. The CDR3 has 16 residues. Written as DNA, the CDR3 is TGCGCCAGCAGCTTGGGATCAGGGGGGAGTCATCAGCCCCAGCATTTT. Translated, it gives CASSLGSGGSHQPQHF.

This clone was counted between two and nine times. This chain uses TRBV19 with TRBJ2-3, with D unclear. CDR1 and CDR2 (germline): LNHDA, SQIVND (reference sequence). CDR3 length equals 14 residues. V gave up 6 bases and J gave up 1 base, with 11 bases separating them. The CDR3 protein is CASRKQHRTDTQYF. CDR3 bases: TGTGCCAGTAGAAAACAGCACCGCACAGATACGCAGTATTTT.

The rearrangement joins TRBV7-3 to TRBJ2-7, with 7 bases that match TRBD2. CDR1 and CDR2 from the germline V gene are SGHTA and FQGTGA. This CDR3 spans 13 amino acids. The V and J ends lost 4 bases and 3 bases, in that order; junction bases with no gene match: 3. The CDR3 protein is CASSSASGYEQYF. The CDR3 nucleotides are TGTGCCAGCAGCTCGGCTAGCGGCTACGAGCAGTACTTC. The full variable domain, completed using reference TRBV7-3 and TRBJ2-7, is GAGVSQTPSNKVTEKGKYVELRCDPISGHTALYWYRQSLGQGPEFLIYFQGTGAADDSGLPNDRFFAVRPEGSVSTLKIQRTERGDSAVYLCASSSASGYEQYFGPGTRLTVT.

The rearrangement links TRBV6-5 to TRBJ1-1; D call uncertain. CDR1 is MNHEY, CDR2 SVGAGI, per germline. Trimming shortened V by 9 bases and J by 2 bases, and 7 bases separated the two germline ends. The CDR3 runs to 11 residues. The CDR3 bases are TGTGCCAGTTCTCGTAACACTGAAGCTTTCTTT. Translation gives CASSRNTEAFF.